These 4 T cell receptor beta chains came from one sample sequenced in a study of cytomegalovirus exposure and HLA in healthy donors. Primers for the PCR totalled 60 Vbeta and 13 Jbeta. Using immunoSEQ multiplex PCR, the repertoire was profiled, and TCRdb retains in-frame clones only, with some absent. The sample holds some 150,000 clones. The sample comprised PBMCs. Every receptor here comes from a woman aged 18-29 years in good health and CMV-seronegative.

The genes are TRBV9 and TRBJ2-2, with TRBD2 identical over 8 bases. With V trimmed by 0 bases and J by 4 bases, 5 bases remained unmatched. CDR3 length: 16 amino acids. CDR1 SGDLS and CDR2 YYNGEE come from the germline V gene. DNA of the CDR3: TGTGCCAGCAGCGTAGTTAGCGGGACGCCCACCGGGGAGCTGTTTTTT. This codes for CASSVVSGTPTGELFF.

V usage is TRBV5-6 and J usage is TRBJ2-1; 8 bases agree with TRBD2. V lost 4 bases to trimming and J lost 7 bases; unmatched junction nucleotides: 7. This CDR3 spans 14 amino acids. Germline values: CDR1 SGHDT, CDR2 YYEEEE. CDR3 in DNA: TGTGCCAGCAGCAGCGGGGAGCGGGAGAATGAGCAGTTCTTC. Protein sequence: CASSSGERENEQFF.

The CDR3 DNA sequence: TGCGCCAGCAGCTTTTTCGTCGAGACAGACCAAGAGACCCAGTACTTC. It encodes CASSFFVETDQETQYF. The chain has TRBV5-1 and TRBJ2-5; perhaps TRBD1 as D (5 bases). The CDR3 sequence is 16 residues long. V was clipped by 2 bases and J by 0 bases, with 14 bases between them. CDR1 SGHRS and CDR2 YFSETQ come from the germline V gene. Based on the CDR3 plus reference TRBV5-1 and TRBJ2-5, the full variable domain is KAGVTQTPRYLIKTRGQQVTLSCSPISGHRSVSWYQQTPGQGLQFLFEYFSETQRNKGNFPGRFSGRQFSNSRSEMNVSTLELGDSALYLCASSFFVETDQETQYFGPGTRLLVL.

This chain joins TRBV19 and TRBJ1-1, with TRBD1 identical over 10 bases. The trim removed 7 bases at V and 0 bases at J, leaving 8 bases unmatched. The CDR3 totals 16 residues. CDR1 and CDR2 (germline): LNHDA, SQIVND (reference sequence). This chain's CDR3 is CASKGDRGSMNTEAFF. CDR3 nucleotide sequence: TGTGCCAGTAAAGGGGACAGGGGATCGATGAACACTGAAGCTTTCTTT.